Described below is a single TCR beta chain sequence and its context. What it binds is not known. The entry originates in a study of beta chain features in type 1 diabetes. Sorting produced populations that all topped 95% purity. The CDR3 is 13 amino acids. CDR1 KGHSH and CDR2 LQKENI come from the germline V gene. The V and J ends lost 2 bases and 3 bases respectively, with 5 bases between them. Isolated RNA was reverse transcribed in full, so expressed TCRB transcripts were sequenced. The data were produced by immunoSEQ multiplex PCR, yet TCRdb's version contains in-frame clones alone and is incomplete. The sample carries a few hundred thousand clones, approximately 13% recorded once. Study-level results: TCRB CDR3s were moderately but significantly shorter in Type 1 diabetes patients in all four CD4+ subsets. Diminished insertions and augmented deletions at VDJ junctions characterized type 1 diabetes patients.

Sequences were obtained from naive CD4+ T cells from blood. This sequence joins TRBV18 and TRBJ1-3; D remains unclear. This receptor was taken from a man aged 30 to 45 with type 1 diabetes. The CDR3: CASSPGDGNTIYF. The CDR3 DNA sequence: TGTGCCAGCTCACCAGGAGATGGAAACACCATATATTTT.